The 9 T cell receptor beta chains presented below share a single source sample, sequenced in a study of PD-1 blockade in mismatch repair-deficient tumors. Clones were read by immunoSEQ multiplex PCR, and TCRdb kept only the in-frame ones, dropping some. The sample yields roughly 120,000 clones, roughly 86% seen once. Here the sequenced sample was peripheral blood, taken 72 weeks after starting pembrolizumab. Source of these receptors: an adult with mismatch repair-deficient cancer.

This clone was seen just once. This rearrangement joins TRBV29-1 to TRBJ2-1; D remains ambiguous. The CDR3 is 10 residues long. The germline V gene has CDR1 SQVTM and CDR2 ANQGSEA. Trimming pared 4 bases from V and 8 bases from J, leaving 6 bases between. CDR3 in amino acids: CSVVVYEQFF. CDR3 DNA sequence: TGCAGCGTTGTGGTCTATGAGCAGTTCTTC.

The V and J genes are TRBV11-2 and TRBJ2-1; TRBD1 might be the D (5 bases). Germline lookup yields CDR1 SGHAT and CDR2 FQNNGV. The CDR3 is 12 residues long. The V and J ends lost 5 bases and 9 bases respectively, with 11 bases between them. The CDR3 here is CASSDGAGEQFF. The CDR3 nucleotides are TGTGCCAGCAGCGATGGGGCCGGTGAGCAGTTCTTC. Using reference TRBV11-2 and TRBJ2-1 for the parts outside the CDR3, the full variable domain is EAGVAQSPRYKIIEKRQSVAFWCNPISGHATLYWYQQILGQGPKLLIQFQNNGVVDDSQLPKDRFSAERLKGVDSTLKIQPAKLEDSAVYLCASSDGAGEQFFGPGTRLTVL.

The chain couples TRBV5-1 to TRBJ2-7; D gene unclear. V was clipped by 2 bases and J by 2 bases, with 20 bases between them. The CDR3 sequence is 17 residues long. Germline CDR1 is SGHRS and CDR2 is YFSETQ. CDR3 sequence (DNA): TGCGCCAGCAGCTTAACCCCCCTGCGACCACCGCCCTACGAGCAGTACTTC. Translating gives CASSLTPLRPPPYEQYF.

The CDR3 reads CASSLGPEQGVSTGELFF. The CDR3 coding sequence is TGTGCCAGCAGTTTAGGGCCTGAACAGGGTGTCTCGACCGGGGAGCTGTTTTTT. The chain recombines TRBV27 with TRBJ2-2; a weak D match, TRBD1 (6 bases). Deletions cut 2 bases from V and 5 bases from J, with 21 bases between. Germline assignment: CDR1 MNHEY and CDR2 SMNVEV (reference sequence). This CDR3 contains 18 residues.

V usage is TRBV7-9 and J usage is TRBJ2-2, with TRBD1 identical over 9 bases. V lost 4 bases and J lost 4; bases outside the gene matches: 7. Germline lookup yields CDR1 SEHNR and CDR2 FQNEAQ (reference sequence). CDR3 length: 16 residues. The CDR3, as DNA: TGTGCCAGCAGCTCCACAATACAGGGGGCCACCGGGGAGCTGTTTTTT. This encodes CASSSTIQGATGELFF. Using reference TRBV7-9 and TRBJ2-2 for the parts outside the CDR3, the full variable domain is DTGVSQNPRHKITKRGQNVTFRCDPISEHNRLYWYRQTLGQGPEFLTYFQNEAQLEKSRLLSDRFSAERPKGSFSTLEIQRTEQGDSAMYLCASSSTIQGATGELFFGEGSRLTVL.

The CDR3 sequence is CASSEATHYTQYF. The CDR3, as DNA: TGTGCCAGCAGTGAAGCGACTCATTATACGCAGTATTTT. The chain employs TRBV6-1 and TRBJ2-3, with unresolved D. This CDR3 has 13 amino acids. V was trimmed by 0 bases and J by 7 bases, leaving 8 bases between them. Germline V gene sequence: CDR1 MNHNS, CDR2 SASEGT.

This rearrangement joins TRBV7-2 to TRBJ1-5; D perhaps matches TRBD1 (5 bases). Trimming removed 5 bases from V and 2 bases from J, with 13 bases in between. Germline CDR1 and CDR2: SGHTA and FQGNSA. The CDR3 has 15 residues. The CDR3 spells CASSPGWGGNQPQHF. The CDR3 DNA sequence: TGTGCCAGCAGCCCGGGGTGGGGCGGCAATCAGCCCCAGCATTTT.

This sequence joins TRBV27 and TRBJ2-7, with TRBD2 as a possible D gene (6 bases). Trimming cost V 5 bases and J 7 bases, with 15 bases left between them. Germline CDR1 and CDR2: MNHEY and SMNVEV (reference sequence). The CDR3 extends over 13 amino acids. In nucleotides, the CDR3 is TGTGCCAGCAGTGGGGACTGGAGAGGGGAGCAGTACTTC. Protein sequence: CASSGDWRGEQYF.

The chain combines TRBV10-1 with TRBJ2-1; TRBD1 might be the D (5 bases). The CDR3 totals 15 residues. Deletions cut 0 bases from V and 2 bases from J, with 8 bases between. Germline CDR1 reads WNHNN; CDR2 reads SYGVQD (reference sequence). This chain's CDR3 is CASSESQGTYNEQFF. DNA for the CDR3: TGCGCCAGCAGTGAGTCTCAGGGAACCTACAATGAGCAGTTCTTC.